One sample yielded the 14 T cell receptor beta chains listed below, sequenced in a study of lymphopenia after photon versus proton radiotherapy. TCRdb's table, derived via immunoSEQ multiplex PCR, lists solely in-frame clones and lacks some. This sample yields 2,500 to 3,500 clones, of which 94% are seen a single time; 1.5% to 2% belongs to the top ten. This material consisted of peripheral blood, taken from a patient treated with photon-based radiotherapy. All receptors derive from a woman in her 70s with pancreatic cancer.

The V and J genes are TRBV28 and TRBJ1-5; 7 bases line up with TRBD1. Germline V CDR1 and CDR2: MDHEN, SYDVKM. The CDR3 sequence is 16 residues long. V was clipped by 6 bases and J by 0 bases; unmatched bases: 8. CDR3 DNA sequence: TGTGCCAGCAGGAACAGGGGCGGATATAGCAATCAGCCCCAGCATTTT. Translation: CASRNRGGYSNQPQHF.

This chain links TRBV6-5 with TRBJ2-1; 7 bases line up with TRBD1. The germline CDR1 and CDR2 sequences are MNHEY and SVGAGI. Trimming took 4 bases from V and 7 from J; bases not matched to a gene: 10. CDR3 size: 15 residues. CDR3 amino acids: CASSSGQATANEQFF. The CDR3 DNA follows: TGTGCCAGCAGTTCCGGACAGGCGACCGCTAATGAGCAGTTCTTC.

The gene calls are TRBV28 and TRBJ2-7, with a possible D match to TRBD1 (6 bases). Germline V gene lookup returns CDR1 MDHEN and CDR2 SYDVKM. The CDR3 is 14 residues long. The V gene lost 6 bases and the J gene lost 0 bases, with 12 bases spanning the gap. The CDR3: CASRPGQNSYEQYF. CDR3 DNA sequence: TGTGCCAGCAGGCCTGGACAGAACTCCTACGAGCAGTACTTC.

The chain has TRBV27 and TRBJ2-4; the D gene is possibly TRBD1 (5 bases). The CDR3 consists of 14 residues. Germline lookup yields CDR1 MNHEY and CDR2 SMNVEV (reference sequence). V was clipped by 2 bases and J by 6 bases, with 11 bases between them. The CDR3 nucleotides read TGTGCCAGCAGTTTAGGCAGGGTAGGAAACATTCAGTACTTC. It is translated as CASSLGRVGNIQYF.

J is TRBJ1-4 and V is TRBV28; D unresolved. CDR1 and CDR2 (germline): MDHEN, SYDVKM. V lost 2 bases and J lost 0, with 4 bases in between. CDR3 length: 14 residues. The CDR3 is CASSLVSTNEKLFF. The DNA for the CDR3 is TGTGCCAGCAGTTTAGTCTCAACTAATGAAAAACTGTTTTTT.

The chain has TRBV5-4 and TRBJ2-2, with TRBD2 identical over 11 bases. V was pared by 6 bases and J by 5 bases, with 6 bases of the junction left unmatched. Germline-derived CDR1 and CDR2 are SGHNT and YYREEE (reference sequence). The CDR3 has 15 amino acids. In nucleotides, the CDR3 is TGTGCCAGCACAAGGCTAGCGGGAGGAACCGGGGAGCTGTTTTTT. Translated: CASTRLAGGTGELFF.

The V and J genes are TRBV5-5 and TRBJ1-3; D is unresolved. Trimming took off 0 bases at V and 2 bases at J, with 12 bases between the two ends. Germline V lookup: CDR1 SGHKS, CDR2 YYEKEE (reference sequence). CDR3 size: 16 residues. The CDR3 nucleotides are TGTGCCAGCAGCTTGGACCCAGGCTCTCCTGGAAACACCATATATTTT. It encodes CASSLDPGSPGNTIYF.

The CDR3, as DNA: TGTGCCAGCAGCCGAAAACCCTCGGATTATAGCAATCAGCCCCAGCATTTT. This codes for CASSRKPSDYSNQPQHF. The V gene is TRBV14, the J gene TRBJ1-5; D unresolved. CDR1 and CDR2 from the germline V gene are SGHDN and FVKESK. The CDR3 length is 17 residues. The V end was cut by 4 bases, the J end by 0 bases, with 16 bases between.

This chain uses TRBV6-5 with TRBJ1-2; D remains ambiguous. The CDR3 sequence is 16 residues long. CDR1 MNHEY and CDR2 SVGAGI come from the germline V gene. Trimming stripped 4 bases from V and 1 base from J, with 16 bases between. CDR3 bases: TGTGCCAGCAGTTCGCCCCAGTCCTCCTTTAACTATGGCTACACCTTC. Translating it yields CASSSPQSSFNYGYTF.

The chain is built from TRBV9 and TRBJ2-1; 10 positions match TRBD2. Losses at the gene ends were 2 bases for V and 9 bases for J; bases not matched to a gene: 5. This CDR3 has 14 residues. Looked up from germline, CDR1 is SGDLS and CDR2 is YYNGEE. The CDR3 spells CASSVASGSSEQFF. In DNA form, the CDR3 reads TGTGCCAGCAGCGTGGCTAGCGGGAGCAGTGAGCAGTTCTTC.

The chain joins TRBV6-6 to TRBJ1-6; a possible D gene is TRBD1 (5 bases). This CDR3 has 15 residues. Between the trimmed V and J ends, which lost 4 bases and 10 bases, there was a span of 17 bases. Germline values: CDR1 MNHNY, CDR2 SVGAGI (reference sequence). The CDR3 DNA reads as TGTGCCAGCAGTTGGGCCACGGGGGAGGGATCACCCCTCCACTTT. Amino acids: CASSWATGEGSPLHF.

This clone was counted once. The J gene is TRBJ2-1, the V gene TRBV19, with 11 bases aligning to TRBD2. The length of the CDR3 is 13 residues. The germline V gene has CDR1 LNHDA and CDR2 SQIVND (reference sequence). V was clipped by 10 bases and J by 9 bases; unmatched bases: 8. The CDR3 sequence is CATSSGRAGEQFF. CDR3 in DNA: TGTGCCACCAGTAGCGGGAGGGCTGGTGAGCAGTTCTTC.

The chain couples TRBV5-2 to TRBJ1-2. TRBV5-2 is flagged as a pseudogene. This CDR3 spans 15 amino acids. The CDR3 loop is CASKVNVRKTYGYTF. CDR3 nucleotide sequence: TGTGCCAGCAAGGTGAATGTACGAAAGACCTATGGCTACACCTTC.

The chain is built from TRBV18 and TRBJ2-7, with D hard to call. The germline V gene has CDR1 KGHSH and CDR2 LQKENI. This CDR3 has 12 residues. The ends were cut back, 2 bases at V and 6 bases at J, with 8 bases in the middle. Here the CDR3 reads CASSPLTREQYF. In nucleotides, the CDR3 is TGTGCCAGCTCACCATTGACACGCGAGCAGTACTTC.